This note documents a single TCR beta chain sequence. Its cognate antigen is unknown. The CDR3 has 14 amino acids. Germline-derived CDR1 and CDR2 are MNHNS and SASEGT. V was clipped by 6 bases and J by 7 bases; unmatched bases: 5. The source of the sample is a study of T cell responses to AZD1222 COVID-19 vaccine. Method: immunoSEQ multiplex PCR; TCRdb's copy keeps in-frame clones and lacks some. The table lists roughly 200,000 clones, approximately 90% of them singletons, with approximately 4% in the top ten. Overall study findings and caveats: Only after the peak T cell response were repertoires sampled. It was only 6 or 7 AZD1222 recipients who were seropositive at baseline. Following two doses of AZD1222, Spike-specific TCR breadth and depth rose. Spike-spanning, vaccine-associated CD4 TCRs were dominant at 160-218 and 743-854.

This clonotype was sampled from an adult who received the MenACWY meningococcal vaccine as a control. The chain recombines TRBV6-1 with TRBJ1-5, with 11 bases that match TRBD1. Sequencing was performed on peripheral blood, taken 28 days after the second dose of the MenACWY control vaccine. The CDR3 loop is CASSGQGAGQPQHF. Written as DNA, the CDR3 is TGTGCCAGCAGCGGACAGGGGGCAGGGCAGCCCCAGCATTTT.